This entry lists 19 T cell receptor beta chains sequenced from one sample in a study of blood T cell repertoires in COVID-19. Generated by immunoSEQ multiplex PCR, the TCRdb table keeps only in-frame clones and is missing some. Here the sample spans approximately 220,000 clones, approximately 84% being singletons. The sequenced sample consisted of peripheral blood. Receptors originate from a woman older than 75 with acute or convalescent COVID-19.

To note about this clone: This CDR3 is also generated by other DNA sequences in the sample. The rearrangement uses TRBV18 and TRBJ1-1; D might be TRBD1 (6 bases). V was trimmed by 4 bases and J by 1 base, leaving 7 bases between them. Germline lookup yields CDR1 KGHSH and CDR2 LQKENI. The CDR3 contains 13 residues. The CDR3 nucleotides read TGTGCCAGCTCACTACAGGGGAACACTGAAGCTTTCTTT. Protein sequence: CASSLQGNTEAFF.

This rearrangement joins TRBV12-3 or TRBV12-4 to TRBJ1-2; D call uncertain. V lost 7 bases and J lost 5, with 8 bases in between. This CDR3 has 11 amino acids. The CDR3 DNA reads TGTGCCAGCACTTTCTTATATGGCTACACCTTC. Encoded protein: CASTFLYGYTF.

The rearrangement joins TRBV5-1 to TRBJ2-1, with TRBD2 matching 7 bases. The V segment lost 0 bases and the J segment 4 bases; nucleotides outside the gene matches: 7. Germline CDR1 is SGHRS and CDR2 is YFSETQ. The CDR3 is 16 amino acids. The CDR3 protein is CASSLEGLGLYNEQFF. The CDR3 bases are TGCGCCAGCAGCTTGGAGGGGTTGGGACTATACAATGAGCAGTTCTTC. The full variable domain, rest sourced from reference TRBV5-1 and TRBJ2-1, is KAGVTQTPRYLIKTRGQQVTLSCSPISGHRSVSWYQQTPGQGLQFLFEYFSETQRNKGNFPGRFSGRQFSNSRSEMNVSTLELGDSALYLCASSLEGLGLYNEQFFGPGTRLTVL.

The chain employs TRBV5-8 and TRBJ2-1, with 8 bases matching TRBD1. CDR3 size: 14 residues. The V gene end was trimmed by 3 bases and the J gene end by 5 bases; junction bases not matched to a gene: 4. Germline V gives CDR1 SGHTS, CDR2 YDEGEE. The CDR3 sequence is CASSSGQVHNEQFF. CDR3 nucleotide sequence: TGTGCCAGCAGCTCGGGACAGGTTCACAATGAGCAGTTCTTC.

The chain links TRBV6-5 to TRBJ1-6; 7 nucleotides match TRBD1. The CDR3 covers 15 residues. Germline V CDR1 and CDR2: MNHEY, SVGAGI. V was clipped by 5 bases and J by 6 bases; unmatched bases: 7. CDR3 in DNA: TGTGCCAGCAGTCCGGGGGACAGAAGTAATTCACCCCTCCACTTT. Encoded protein: CASSPGDRSNSPLHF.

This chain links TRBV6-6 with TRBJ1-2; D ambiguous. In germline, CDR1 is MNHNY, CDR2 SVGAGI (reference sequence). The length of the CDR3 is 14 residues. V lost 3 bases and J 8 bases, leaving 16 bases between the germline ends. The CDR3 region has the DNA TGTGCCAGCAGTTATAACGGGCGGGAGTCGGGCTACACCTTC. Translated: CASSYNGRESGYTF.

The chain employs TRBV21-1 and TRBJ2-5; TRBD1, the table's D call, was not compared with the DNA. TRBV21-1 is reported as a pseudogene. This CDR3 region has 15 residues. The CDR3 DNA reads as TGTGCCAGCAGCAAAGGTGGGCGAACTCAAGAGACCCAGTACTTC. Translated: CASSKGGRTQETQYF.

Here the CDR3 DNA reads TGCAGCGTTGAAGATAGTACCACCTACGAGCAGTACTTC. The encoded protein is CSVEDSTTYEQYF. V usage is TRBV29-1 and J usage is TRBJ2-7, with unresolved D. Trimming shortened V by 0 bases and J by 2 bases, and 8 bases separated the two germline ends. Germline assignment: CDR1 SQVTM and CDR2 ANQGSEA. The CDR3 has 13 amino acids.

This clone was detected once. The rearrangement uses TRBV6-5 and TRBJ1-6, with 11 bases identical to TRBD1. Per the germline V gene, CDR1 is MNHEY and CDR2 is SVGAGI. V lost 4 bases to trimming and J lost 11 bases; unmatched junction nucleotides: 10. The length of the CDR3 is 16 residues. The CDR3 protein is CASSSPGTGGLAPLHF. The CDR3, as DNA: TGTGCCAGCAGTTCCCCCGGGACAGGGGGTTTGGCACCCCTCCACTTT.

The gene calls are TRBV5-6 and TRBJ1-3; D is perhaps TRBD1 (5 bases). Germline loops: CDR1 SGHDT, CDR2 YYEEEE. This CDR3 spans 12 amino acids. Trimming shortened V by 3 bases and J by 4 bases, and 5 bases separated the two germline ends. The CDR3 is CASSWTGNTIYF. As DNA, the CDR3 is TGTGCCAGCAGCTGGACAGGAAACACCATATATTTT.

V and J are TRBV4-1 and TRBJ1-5; maybe TRBD1 (6 bases). The V and J ends lost 1 base and 4 bases respectively, with 11 bases between them. The germline gives CDR1 MGHRA, CDR2 YSYEKL. The CDR3 extends over 15 amino acids. The DNA of the CDR3 is TGCGCCAGCAGCCAAGGTCGAGACAGGAATCAGCCCCAGCATTTT. Its protein is CASSQGRDRNQPQHF.

For the CDR3, the DNA is TGTGCCAGCAGCCCCCGACAGGGAAGTTTCGCAGATACGCAGTATTTT. Its protein product is CASSPRQGSFADTQYF. This chain connects TRBV9 to TRBJ2-3; TRBD1 aligns across 7 bases. The CDR3 contains 16 residues. Germline V gene data show CDR1 as SGDLS and CDR2 as YYNGEE. V was clipped by 4 bases and J by 4 bases; unmatched bases: 12.

CDR3 loop: CASSRLGVGQPQHF. CDR3 sequence (DNA): TGTGCCAGTAGCCGTTTAGGGGTTGGCCAGCCCCAGCATTTT. The chain combines TRBV19 with TRBJ1-5, with D maybe TRBD1 (5 bases). The germline CDR1 and CDR2 sequences are LNHDA and SQIVND (reference sequence). This CDR3 contains 14 residues. V lost 6 bases to trimming and J lost 7 bases, with 16 bases between them.

CDR3 coding DNA: TGTGCCGGAACACTAGCGGGGAGGAGCACAGATACGCAGTATTTT. Encoded protein: CAGTLAGRSTDTQYF. J is TRBJ2-3 and V is TRBV6-5, with TRBD2 identical over 10 bases. Germline V gene data show CDR1 as MNHEY and CDR2 as SVGAGI. Trimming removed 11 bases from V and 0 bases from J; junction bases left unmatched: 8. The CDR3 runs to 15 residues.

The V gene is TRBV5-1, the J gene TRBJ1-3, with TRBD1 as a possible D gene (5 bases). The germline V gene has CDR1 SGHRS and CDR2 YFSETQ. The CDR3 extends over 16 amino acids. Trimming stripped 0 bases from V and 3 bases from J, with 13 bases between. Here the CDR3 reads CASSLVAGRSGNTIYF. CDR3 DNA sequence: TGCGCCAGCAGCTTGGTGGCAGGGAGGAGTGGAAACACCATATATTTT.

The chain couples TRBV5-1 to TRBJ1-3; D is perhaps TRBD1 (6 bases). The CDR3 extends over 16 amino acids. V was clipped by 0 bases and J by 0 bases, with 10 bases between them. Per germline, CDR1 SGHRS and CDR2 YFSETQ. In nucleotides, the CDR3 is TGCGCCAGCAGCTTGGCGACGACAGGCTCTGGAAACACCATATATTTT. Translation gives CASSLATTGSGNTIYF.

The chain uses TRBV24-1 and TRBJ2-7; 7 nucleotides agree with TRBD2. This CDR3 has 15 amino acids. Germline CDR1 KGHDR, CDR2 SFDVKD. V lost 7 bases, J lost 4 bases, and 12 bases stayed unmatched. In DNA form, the CDR3 reads TGTGCCACCAGCTCGACTAGCACACTCGTATACGAGCAGTACTTC. This sequence encodes CATSSTSTLVYEQYF.

This clone was seen only a few times. The V call is TRBV7-9, the J call TRBJ2-7; TRBD1 aligns across 8 bases. Trimming cost V 5 bases and J 0 bases; bases outside gene matches: 9. The length of the CDR3 is 16 residues. CDR1 and CDR2 (germline): SEHNR, FQNEAQ (reference sequence). CDR3 in amino acids: CASSPATGAISYEQYF. In nucleotides, the CDR3 is TGTGCCAGCAGCCCAGCGACAGGGGCGATCTCCTACGAGCAGTACTTC.

The rearrangement joins TRBV7-2 to TRBJ1-5; D might be TRBD1 (6 bases). Germline loops: CDR1 SGHTA, CDR2 FQGNSA. This CDR3 comprises 14 residues. Trimming stripped 4 bases from V and 0 bases from J, with 7 bases between. The CDR3 spells CASSWTDSNQPQHF. CDR3 DNA: TGTGCCAGCAGCTGGACAGATAGCAATCAGCCCCAGCATTTT.